This T cell receptor (beta chain) came from a study of cytomegalovirus exposure and HLA in healthy donors. Broader study findings: Segments of the TCR beta V type were, in most cases, productive about 87% or about 30% of the time in an earlier analysis. The study assumed roughly uniform donor sequencing depth for presence/absence analyses.

PCR primers comprised 60 Vbeta and 13 Jbeta primers. Assay used: immunoSEQ multiplex PCR; TCRdb lists only in-frame clones, some missing. The data contain roughly 150,000 clones, 80% of them singletons. Remarks on this clone: The antigen is undetermined.

J was trimmed by 6 bases and V by 5 bases; bases with no gene match: 5. CDR1 and CDR2 from the germline V gene are SGHKS and YYEKEE (reference sequence). This CDR3 region has 13 residues. This clonotype originated in a middle-aged woman in good health and CMV-seronegative. What was sequenced was PBMCs. This rearrangement joins TRBV5-5 to TRBJ2-7; 10 nucleotides agree with TRBD1. The CDR3 sequence: CASSRQGASEQYF. In DNA, the CDR3 is TGTGCCAGCAGTCGACAGGGGGCGAGCGAGCAGTACTTC.